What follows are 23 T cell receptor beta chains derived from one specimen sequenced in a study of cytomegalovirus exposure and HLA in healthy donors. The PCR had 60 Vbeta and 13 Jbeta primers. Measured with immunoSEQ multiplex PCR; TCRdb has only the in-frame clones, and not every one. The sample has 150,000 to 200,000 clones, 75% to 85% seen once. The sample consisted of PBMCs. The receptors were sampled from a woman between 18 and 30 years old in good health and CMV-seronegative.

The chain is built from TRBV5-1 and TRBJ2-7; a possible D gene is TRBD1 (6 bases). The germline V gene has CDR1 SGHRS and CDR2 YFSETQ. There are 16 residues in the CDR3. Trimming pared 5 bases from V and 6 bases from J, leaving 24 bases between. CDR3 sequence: CASRDRTGHLAGEQYF. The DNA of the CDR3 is TGCGCCAGCAGGGATAGAACGGGACACCTGGCGGGCGAGCAGTACTTC.

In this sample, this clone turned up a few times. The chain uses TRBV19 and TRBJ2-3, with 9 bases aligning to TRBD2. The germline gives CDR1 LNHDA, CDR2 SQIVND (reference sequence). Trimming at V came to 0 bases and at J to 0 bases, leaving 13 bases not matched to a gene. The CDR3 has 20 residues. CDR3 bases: TGTGCCAGTAGTATAGATCTTCCAGCGGGAGGAATAACTAGCACAGATACGCAGTATTTT. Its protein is CASSIDLPAGGITSTDTQYF.

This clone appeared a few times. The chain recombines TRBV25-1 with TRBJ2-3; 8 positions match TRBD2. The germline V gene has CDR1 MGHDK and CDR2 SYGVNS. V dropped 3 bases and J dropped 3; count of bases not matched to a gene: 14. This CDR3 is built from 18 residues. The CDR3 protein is CASSDHLPPTSETDTQYF. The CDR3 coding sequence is TGTGCCAGCAGTGACCACCTCCCGCCGACTAGCGAGACAGATACGCAGTATTTT.

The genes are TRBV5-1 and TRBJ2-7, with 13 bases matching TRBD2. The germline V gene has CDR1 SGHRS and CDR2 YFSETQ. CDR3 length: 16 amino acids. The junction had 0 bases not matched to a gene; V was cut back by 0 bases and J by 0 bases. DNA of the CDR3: TGCGCCAGCAGCTTGGGGACTAGCGGGAGCTCCTACGAGCAGTACTTC. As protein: CASSLGTSGSSYEQYF.

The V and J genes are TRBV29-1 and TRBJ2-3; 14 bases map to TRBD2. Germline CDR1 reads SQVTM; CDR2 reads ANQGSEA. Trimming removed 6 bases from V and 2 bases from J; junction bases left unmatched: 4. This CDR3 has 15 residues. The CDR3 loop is CSVGLAGDDTDTQYF. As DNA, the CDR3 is TGCAGCGTGGGACTAGCGGGGGATGACACAGATACGCAGTATTTT.

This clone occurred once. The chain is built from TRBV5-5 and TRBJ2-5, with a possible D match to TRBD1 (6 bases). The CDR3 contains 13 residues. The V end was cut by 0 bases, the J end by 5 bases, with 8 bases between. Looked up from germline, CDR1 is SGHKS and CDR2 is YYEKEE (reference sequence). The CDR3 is CASSLVGAETQYF. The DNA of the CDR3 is TGTGCCAGCAGCTTGGTGGGGGCTGAGACCCAGTACTTC.

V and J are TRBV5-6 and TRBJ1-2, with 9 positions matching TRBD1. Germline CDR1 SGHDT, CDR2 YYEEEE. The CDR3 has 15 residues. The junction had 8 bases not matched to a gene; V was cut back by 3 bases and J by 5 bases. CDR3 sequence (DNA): TGTGCCAGCAGCTCCCGGGGGACAGGGAGTTATGGCTACACCTTC. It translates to CASSSRGTGSYGYTF.

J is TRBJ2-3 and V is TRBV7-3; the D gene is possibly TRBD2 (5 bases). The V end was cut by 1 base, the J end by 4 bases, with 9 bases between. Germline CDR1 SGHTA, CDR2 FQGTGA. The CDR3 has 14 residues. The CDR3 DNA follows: TGTGCCAGCAGCTTAATTGCGGGCGCAGATACGCAGTATTTT. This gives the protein CASSLIAGADTQYF. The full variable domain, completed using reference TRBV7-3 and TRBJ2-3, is GAGVSQTPSNKVTEKGKYVELRCDPISGHTALYWYRQSLGQGPEFLIYFQGTGAADDSGLPNDRFFAVRPEGSVSTLKIQRTERGDSAVYLCASSLIAGADTQYFGPGTRLTVL.

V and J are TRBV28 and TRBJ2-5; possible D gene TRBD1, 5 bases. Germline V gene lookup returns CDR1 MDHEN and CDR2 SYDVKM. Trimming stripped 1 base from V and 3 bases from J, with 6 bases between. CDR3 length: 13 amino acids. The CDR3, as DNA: TGTGCCAGCAGTTTATCCAGGGAAGAGACCCAGTACTTC. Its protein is CASSLSREETQYF.

In DNA form, the CDR3 reads TGTGCCAGCAGCTTAATGGGTTACAGCTATGGCTACACCTTC. Encoded protein: CASSLMGYSYGYTF. The chain uses TRBV7-2 and TRBJ1-2; no definite D call. The CDR3 consists of 14 residues. Trimming removed 2 bases from V and 4 bases from J, with 11 bases in between. The germline CDR1 and CDR2 sequences are SGHTA and FQGNSA.

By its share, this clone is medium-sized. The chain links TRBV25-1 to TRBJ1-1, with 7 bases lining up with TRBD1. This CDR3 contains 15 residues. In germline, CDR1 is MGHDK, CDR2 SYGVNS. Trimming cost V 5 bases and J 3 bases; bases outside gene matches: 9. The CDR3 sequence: CASSLPSGGDTEAFF. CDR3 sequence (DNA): TGTGCCAGCAGTCTCCCCTCAGGGGGAGACACTGAAGCTTTCTTT. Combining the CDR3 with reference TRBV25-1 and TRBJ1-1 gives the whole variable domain EADIYQTPRYLVIGTGKKITLECSQTMGHDKMYWYQQDPGMELHLIHYSYGVNSTEKGDLSSESTVSRIRTEHFPLTLESARPSHTSQYLCASSLPSGGDTEAFFGQGTRLTVV.

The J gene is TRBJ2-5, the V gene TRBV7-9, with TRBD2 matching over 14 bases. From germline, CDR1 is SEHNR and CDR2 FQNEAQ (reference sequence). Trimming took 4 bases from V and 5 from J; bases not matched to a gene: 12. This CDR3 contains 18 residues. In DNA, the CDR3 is TGTGCCAGCAGCTCGGCTCGACTAGCGGGGGGGCCGGGGGAGACCCAGTACTTC. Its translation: CASSSARLAGGPGETQYF.

The CDR3 coding sequence is TGCGCCAGCAGCGGGTCTCCCCGGAGGGAGCAGTTCTTC. It translates to CASSGSPRREQFF. V is TRBV10-1 and J is TRBJ2-1, with D tentatively TRBD2 (5 bases). The V end lost 6 bases, the J end lost 10 bases, and 16 bases lay between the germline ends. Germline V CDR1 and CDR2: WNHNN, SYGVQD (reference sequence). The CDR3 totals 13 residues.

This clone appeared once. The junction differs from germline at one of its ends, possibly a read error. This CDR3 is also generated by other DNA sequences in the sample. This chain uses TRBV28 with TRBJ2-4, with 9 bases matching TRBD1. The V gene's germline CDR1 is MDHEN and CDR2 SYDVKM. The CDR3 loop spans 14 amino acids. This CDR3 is CASRTGGGRNIQYF. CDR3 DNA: TGTGCCAGCAGAACAGGGGGCGGAAGAAACATTCAATACTTC. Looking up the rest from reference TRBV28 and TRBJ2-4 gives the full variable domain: DVKVTQSSRYLVKRTGEKVFLECVQDMDHENMFWYRQDPGLGLRLIYFSYDVKMKEKGDIPEGYSVSREKKERFSLILESASTNQTSMYLCASRTGGGRNIQYFGAGTRLSVL.

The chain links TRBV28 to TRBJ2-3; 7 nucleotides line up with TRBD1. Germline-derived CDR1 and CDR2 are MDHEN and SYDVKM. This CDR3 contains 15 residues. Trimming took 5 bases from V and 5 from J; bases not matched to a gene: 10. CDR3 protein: CASSVIQGRVDTQYF. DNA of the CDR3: TGTGCCAGCAGTGTGATACAGGGGAGAGTAGATACGCAGTATTTT.

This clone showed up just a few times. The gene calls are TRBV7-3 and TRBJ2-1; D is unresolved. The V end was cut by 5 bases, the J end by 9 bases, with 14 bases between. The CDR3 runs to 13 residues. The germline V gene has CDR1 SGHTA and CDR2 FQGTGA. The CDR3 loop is CASSLVPLSEQFF. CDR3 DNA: TGTGCCAGCAGCCTCGTCCCACTATCTGAGCAGTTCTTC.

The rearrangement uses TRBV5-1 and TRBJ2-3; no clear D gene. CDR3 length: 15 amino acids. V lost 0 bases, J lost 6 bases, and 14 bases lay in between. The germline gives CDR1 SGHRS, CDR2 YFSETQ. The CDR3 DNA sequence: TGCGCCAGCAGCTTGGGGGTTGGAAGCGCCGATACGCAGTATTTT. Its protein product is CASSLGVGSADTQYF.

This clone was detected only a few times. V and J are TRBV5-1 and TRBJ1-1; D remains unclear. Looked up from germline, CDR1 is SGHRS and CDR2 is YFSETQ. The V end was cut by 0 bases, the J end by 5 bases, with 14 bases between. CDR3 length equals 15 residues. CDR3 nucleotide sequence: TGCGCCAGCAGCTTGGCCGACCGGGGAGGAACTGAAGCTTTCTTT. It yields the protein CASSLADRGGTEAFF.

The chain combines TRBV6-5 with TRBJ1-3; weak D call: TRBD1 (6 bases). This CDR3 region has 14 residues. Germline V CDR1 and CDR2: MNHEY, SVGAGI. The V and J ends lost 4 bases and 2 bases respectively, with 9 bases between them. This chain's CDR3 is CASSSTGPGNTIYF. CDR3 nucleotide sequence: TGTGCCAGCAGTTCCACAGGGCCTGGAAACACCATATATTTT.

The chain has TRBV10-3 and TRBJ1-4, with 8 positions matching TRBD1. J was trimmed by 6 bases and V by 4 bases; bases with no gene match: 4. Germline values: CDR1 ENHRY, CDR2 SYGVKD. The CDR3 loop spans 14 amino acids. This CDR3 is CAISAGTGYEKLFF. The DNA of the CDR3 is TGTGCCATCAGTGCAGGGACAGGATATGAAAAACTGTTTTTT.

In DNA, the CDR3 is TGTGCCAGCAGCTTGGGACTTAACTACGAGCAGTACTTC. As protein: CASSLGLNYEQYF. The V and J genes are TRBV5-4 and TRBJ2-7; D gene uncertain. The germline V gene encodes CDR1 SGHNT and CDR2 YYREEE (reference sequence). V lost 0 bases, J lost 3 bases, and 7 bases lay in between. The CDR3 is 13 amino acids.

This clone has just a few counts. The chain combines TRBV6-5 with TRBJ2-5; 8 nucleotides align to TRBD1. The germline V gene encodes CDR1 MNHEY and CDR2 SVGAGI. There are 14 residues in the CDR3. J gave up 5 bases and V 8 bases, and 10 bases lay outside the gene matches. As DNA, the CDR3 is TGTGCCAGCGCGGGATGGACAGGGCTTGAGACCCAGTACTTC. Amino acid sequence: CASAGWTGLETQYF.

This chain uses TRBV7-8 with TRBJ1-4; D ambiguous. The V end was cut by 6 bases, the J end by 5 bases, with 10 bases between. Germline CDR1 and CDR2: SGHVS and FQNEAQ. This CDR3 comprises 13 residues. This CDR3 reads CASRSTRNEKLFF. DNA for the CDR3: TGTGCCAGCAGGTCGACAAGGAATGAAAAACTGTTTTTT.